This TCR beta chain came from a study of OX40 agonist ivuxolimab in advanced cancers. Notes on the study in general: Expanded clones were, on average, more numerous among CD8+ T cells than CD4+.

V lost 4 bases to trimming and J lost 5 bases; unmatched junction nucleotides: 8. The CDR3 spans 15 residues. Germline V gene sequence: CDR1 MNHEY, CDR2 SVGAGI. Anyone with autoimmune disease history or systemic immunosuppression was excluded. The study sampled blood at baseline, cycle 4 day 1, and cycle 7 day 1. Using immunoSEQ multiplex PCR, the repertoire was profiled, and TCRdb retains in-frame clones only, with some absent. The sample consists of about 80,000 clones, 92% of them appearing once. On this clone: What it binds is not known.

This chain links TRBV6-5 with TRBJ1-2; 9 bases are a match to TRBD1. The source is an adult with an advanced solid tumor such as melanoma, head and neck, liver or kidney cancer. This sample comprised CD4+ or CD8+ T cells sorted from blood, obtained in a trial of the OX40 agonist ivuxolimab. The CDR3, as DNA: TGTGCCAGCAGTTCGGACAGGGGCGGGAGTTATGGCTACACCTTC. It translates to CASSSDRGGSYGYTF.